The present entry profiles one T cell receptor beta chain with its context. Its antigen is still unknown. A read error may account for a junction end that differs from germline. The record originates from a study of tumor-infiltrating lymphocytes in primary liver carcinoma. Study-wide context: Tumors, staged T1-T3 N0M0, spanned about 4.2 to 10 cm. The number of productive TCRbeta reads per sample ranged from roughly 3.5 to 7.13 million and was similar across tissue types. Findings and caveats of the study: The study found tumor-adjacent and tumor-blood pairs overlapped less than tumor region pairs.

The CDR3 covers 16 residues. CDR1 and CDR2 from the germline V gene are SQVTM and ANQGSEA. Bulk tissue was left unsorted, and RNA and DNA were co-extracted from approximately 20-30 mg of it. Each participant had primary liver carcinoma, and surgical resection was the treatment. The authors made TCR beta cDNA from approximately 500 ng total RNA with a constant-region primer. The TCR beta library was amplified through three nested multiplex PCR rounds in a modified ARM-PCR procedure. PCR rounds one and two used TRBV1-TRBV30 forward primers with a C-beta reverse primer for roughly 10 cycles each. Each CDR3 protein gets one entry after TCRdb re-called the multiplex PCR reads with MiXCR. The sample shows 99,000 or so distinct CDR3 sequences, about four fifths of them seen only once.

This TCR was sampled from a middle-aged man with primary liver carcinoma and hepatitis B virus infection. This chain links TRBV29-1 with TRBJ2-1, with 9 bases fitting TRBD2. The material sequenced was liver tumor tissue from sampling region 3. Subset given: tumor region T3, left-lateral pole. CDR3 region: CSVELGSGRITEEQFF. The CDR3 nucleotides read TGCAGTGTTGAACTCGGGAGCGGGAGGATAACCGAAGAGCAGTTCTTC.